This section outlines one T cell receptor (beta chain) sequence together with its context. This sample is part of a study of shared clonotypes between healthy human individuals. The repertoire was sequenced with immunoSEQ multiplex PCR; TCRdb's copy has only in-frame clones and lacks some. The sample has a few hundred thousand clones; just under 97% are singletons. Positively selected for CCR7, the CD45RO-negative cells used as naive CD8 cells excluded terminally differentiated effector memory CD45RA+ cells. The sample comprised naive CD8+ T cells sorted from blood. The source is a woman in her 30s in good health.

CDR3 residues: CAIRTSGRNIQYF. The CDR3 DNA reads as TGTGCCATCCGGACTAGCGGGAGGAACATTCAGTACTTC. This chain uses TRBV15 with TRBJ2-4; 14 nucleotides match TRBD2. The CDR3 sequence is 13 residues long. From germline, CDR1 is LNHNV and CDR2 YYDKDF (reference sequence). V gave up 10 bases and J gave up 7 bases; unmatched junction bases: 3.